The 9 T cell receptor beta chains reported below all come from one sample, sequenced in a study of T cell repertoires in cytomegalovirus infection. In TCRdb, the reads were re-called with MiXCR into one record per CDR3 protein. The data contain 110,000 to 150,000 distinct CDR3 sequences, 5.5% to 7% of them seen just once; the ten biggest clones take up more than 15%. The sequencing sample was made of PBMCs. These receptors were taken from a human donor in good health (CMV status not recorded). Some clones in this sample may be carry-over from other donors' samples.

Many counts were recorded for this clonotype. The rearrangement links TRBV7-2 to TRBJ2-5, with TRBD2 as a possible D gene (5 bases). Trimming pared 4 bases from V and 7 bases from J, leaving 10 bases between. CDR1 SGHTA and CDR2 FQGNSA come from the germline V gene. This CDR3 spans 12 amino acids. The CDR3 sequence is CASSSPGMTQYF. The CDR3 DNA is TGTGCCAGCAGCTCCCCGGGGATGACCCAGTACTTC.

The J gene is TRBJ2-5, the V gene TRBV28; possibly TRBD1 or TRBD2 for D (6 bases each). Trimming cost V 1 base and J 5 bases, with 20 bases left between them. The germline V gene has CDR1 MDHEN and CDR2 SYDVKM. The CDR3 covers 17 residues. The CDR3 here is CASSLLRSGAGRETQYF. The DNA for the CDR3 is TGTGCCAGCAGTTTATTACGTTCGGGGGCTGGTAGGGAGACCCAGTACTTC.

In this sample, this clonotype turned up a few times. The V call is TRBV5-5, the J call TRBJ1-5, with 7 bases matching TRBD1. The CDR3 spans 17 residues. With V trimmed by 4 bases and J by 0 bases, 10 bases remained unmatched. The germline gives CDR1 SGHKS, CDR2 YYEKEE (reference sequence). CDR3 loop: CASSKQLRDSSNQPQHF. The CDR3 DNA reads as TGTGCCAGCAGCAAACAACTCCGGGACAGTAGCAATCAGCCCCAGCATTTT.

This clonotype showed up many times. The chain uses TRBV28 and TRBJ1-2; D remains unclear. Germline V gene lookup returns CDR1 MDHEN and CDR2 SYDVKM. The CDR3 consists of 13 residues. V lost 2 bases and J 8 bases, leaving 12 bases between the germline ends. CDR3 DNA sequence: TGTGCCAGCAGTTTAACGACTACCGGGGGCTACACCTTC. Its protein product is CASSLTTTGGYTF.

This clonotype occurred a few times. The V call is TRBV11-3, the J call TRBJ2-2; tentatively, D is TRBD1 (5 bases). V gave up 5 bases and J gave up 5 bases, with 15 bases separating them. The CDR3 is 15 residues long. The germline gives CDR1 SGHNT, CDR2 YENEEA. The CDR3 region is CASSPRAQGTGELFF. For the CDR3, the DNA is TGTGCCAGCAGCCCCCGAGCCCAGGGAACCGGGGAGCTGTTTTTT.

This clonotype was observed at least ten times. V usage is TRBV19 and J usage is TRBJ2-1; 9 nucleotides agree with TRBD2. CDR1 LNHDA and CDR2 SQIVND come from the germline V gene (reference sequence). The CDR3 covers 13 residues. Trimming cost V 3 bases and J 9 bases; bases outside gene matches: 3. CDR3 DNA: TGTGCCAGTAGTATCCTAGCGGGGCTTGAGCAGTTCTTC. Amino acids: CASSILAGLEQFF.

This clonotype was counted ten times or more. V is TRBV6-2 or TRBV6-3 and J is TRBJ2-1; D is tentatively TRBD1 or TRBD2 (5 bases each). This CDR3 contains 17 residues. Germline-derived CDR1 and CDR2 are MNHEY and SVGEGT. The germline V and J ends were trimmed by 2 bases and 7 bases, with 21 bases remaining between them. The CDR3 protein is CASSYTGAEDMVNEQFF. The DNA of the CDR3 is TGTGCCAGCAGTTACACCGGGGCGGAGGATATGGTGAATGAGCAGTTCTTC.

This clonotype came up many times. The rearrangement uses TRBV28 and TRBJ2-3; 8 bases align to TRBD2. This CDR3 spans 14 amino acids. Germline CDR1 and CDR2: MDHEN and SYDVKM. With 8 bases clipped from V and 3 bases from J, the junction kept 7 bases outside the gene matches. In DNA, the CDR3 is TGTGCCAGCCGGGGGGGGGCAGGAACAGATACGCAGTATTTT. It encodes CASRGGAGTDTQYF.

This clonotype occurred many times. The chain has TRBV4-2 and TRBJ1-5; D perhaps matches TRBD1 (5 bases). The CDR3 has 15 residues. Per germline, CDR1 LGHNA and CDR2 YNFKEQ. With 4 bases removed from V and 2 bases from J, the gap between germline ends came to 12 bases. The CDR3 DNA is TGTGCCAGCAGCCTGGGACGGACCGGCAATCAGCCCCAGCATTTT. The encoded protein is CASSLGRTGNQPQHF.